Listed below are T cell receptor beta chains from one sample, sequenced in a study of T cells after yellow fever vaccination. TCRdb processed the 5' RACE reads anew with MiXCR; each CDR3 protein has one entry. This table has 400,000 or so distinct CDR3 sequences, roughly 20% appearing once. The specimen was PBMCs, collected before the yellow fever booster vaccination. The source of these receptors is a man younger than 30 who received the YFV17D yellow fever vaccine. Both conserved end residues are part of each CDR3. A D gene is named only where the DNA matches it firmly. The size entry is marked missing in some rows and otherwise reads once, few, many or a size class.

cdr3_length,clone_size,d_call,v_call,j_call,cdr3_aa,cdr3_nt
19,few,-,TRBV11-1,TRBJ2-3,CASSLGINFSPSSTDTQYF,TGTGCCAGCAGCTTAGGCATAAACTTTAGTCCGTCTAGCACAGATACGCAGTATTTT
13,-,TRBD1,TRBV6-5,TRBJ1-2,CASRTTGYYGYTF,TGTGCCAGCAGGACGACAGGGTACTATGGCTACACCTTC
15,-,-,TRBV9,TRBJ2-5,CASSVDEGLLETQYF,TGTGCCAGCAGCGTAGACGAGGGGCTTTTGGAGACCCAGTACTTC
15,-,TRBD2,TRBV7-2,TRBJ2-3,CASSPTSGVSDTQYF,TGTGCCAGCAGCCCGACTAGCGGGGTTTCAGATACGCAGTATTTT
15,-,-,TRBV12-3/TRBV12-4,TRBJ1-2,CASRTSGVASSGYTF,TGTGCCAGCAGGACTTCCGGAGTCGCCAGTTCAGGCTACACCTTC
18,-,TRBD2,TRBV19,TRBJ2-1,CASSIWASGGHTGNEQFF,TGTGCCAGTAGTATCTGGGCTAGCGGGGGACACACGGGCAATGAGCAGTTCTTC
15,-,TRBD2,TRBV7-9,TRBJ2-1,CASSSGTSGLMEQFF,TGTGCCAGCAGTTCCGGGACTAGCGGCCTCATGGAGCAGTTCTTC
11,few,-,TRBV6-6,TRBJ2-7,CASSSLDEQYF,TGTGCCAGCAGTTCCCTAGACGAGCAGTACTTC
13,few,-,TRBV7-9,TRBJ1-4,CASSLWGGEKLFF,TGTGCCAGCAGCTTATGGGGCGGCGAAAAACTGTTTTTT
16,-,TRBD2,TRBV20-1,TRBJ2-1,CSARAREGFPYNEQFF,TGCAGTGCTAGAGCTCGGGAGGGGTTCCCCTACAATGAGCAGTTCTTC
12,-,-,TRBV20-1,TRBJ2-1,CSARVGDPNQFF,TGCAGTGCTAGGGTGGGGGACCCTAATCAGTTCTTC
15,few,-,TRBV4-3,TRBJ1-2,CASSTKPGRVEGYTF,TGCGCCAGCAGTACCAAACCGGGACGGGTTGAGGGCTACACCTTC
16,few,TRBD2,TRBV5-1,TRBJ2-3,CASSPSGTSRTDTQYF,TGCGCCAGCAGCCCGTCCGGGACTAGCCGTACAGATACGCAGTATTTT
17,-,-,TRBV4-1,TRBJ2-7,CASSQDGGGGRSYEQYF,TGCGCCAGCAGCCAAGATGGTGGCGGGGGCCGGTCCTACGAGCAGTACTTC
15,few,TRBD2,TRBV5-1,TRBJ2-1,CASSWGLAIIDEQFF,TGCGCCAGCAGCTGGGGACTAGCTATTATCGATGAGCAGTTCTTC
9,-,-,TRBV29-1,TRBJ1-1,CSVGTEAFF,TGCAGCGTTGGGACTGAAGCTTTCTTT
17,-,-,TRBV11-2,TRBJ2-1,CASSRSTRVSSYNEQFF,TGTGCCAGCAGTCGATCGACGAGGGTTAGCTCCTACAATGAGCAGTTCTTC
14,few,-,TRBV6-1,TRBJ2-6,CASLDLTRTNVLTF,TGTGCCAGCCTAGACCTTACTAGGACCAACGTCCTGACTTTC